Listed here are 26 T cell receptor beta chains from one sample, sequenced in a study of cytomegalovirus exposure and HLA in healthy donors. In the PCR, 60 Vbeta and 13 Jbeta primers were used. The data were produced by immunoSEQ multiplex PCR, yet TCRdb's version contains in-frame clones alone and is incomplete. Of roughly 120,000 clones listed, about 73% were seen once; the top ten hold about 7.9%. Specimen: PBMCs. Receptors were obtained from a woman in her thirties or forties in good health and CMV-seropositive.

The V and J genes are TRBV7-8 and TRBJ1-3; D might be TRBD1 (6 bases). In germline, CDR1 is SGHVS, CDR2 FQNEAQ. Between the trimmed V and J ends, which lost 5 bases and 0 bases, there was a span of 8 bases. This CDR3 contains 14 residues. The CDR3 nucleotides read TGTGCCAGCAGCGGACAGAGCTCTGGAAACACCATATATTTT. It encodes CASSGQSSGNTIYF.

This chain connects TRBV4-2 to TRBJ2-1; 7 bases map to TRBD2. With V trimmed by 1 base and J by 2 bases, 5 bases remained unmatched. Germline CDR1 reads LGHNA; CDR2 reads YNFKEQ. This CDR3 is built from 16 residues. The CDR3 loop is CASSQAGGGAYNEQFF. CDR3 sequence (DNA): TGTGCCAGCAGCCAAGCCGGCGGGGGAGCCTACAATGAGCAGTTCTTC.

The chain carries TRBV7-9 and TRBJ2-5, with a tentative D call TRBD1 (5 bases). The germline CDR1 and CDR2 sequences are SEHNR and FQNEAQ (reference sequence). Trimming took 0 bases from V and 3 from J, leaving 8 bases between them. The CDR3 has 14 amino acids. The CDR3, as DNA: TGTGCCAGCAGCTTAGCTCAGGGCAAAGAGACCCAGTACTTC. This translates into CASSLAQGKETQYF.

The chain is built from TRBV9 and TRBJ1-6; 7 positions match TRBD1. The V segment lost 3 bases and the J segment 1 base; nucleotides outside the gene matches: 7. From germline, CDR1 is SGDLS and CDR2 YYNGEE. The CDR3 sequence is 17 residues long. The CDR3 nucleotides are TGTGCCAGCAGCGAGACAGGGAGCCCATCCTATAATTCACCCCTCCACTTT. It yields the protein CASSETGSPSYNSPLHF.

Only one count was recorded for this clone. Mismatch with germline at one junction end may stem from a read error. The V call is TRBV6-1, the J call TRBJ1-1; D remains unclear. The CDR3 is made up of 14 amino acids. The V gene's germline CDR1 is MNHNS and CDR2 SASEGT. DNA for the CDR3: TGTACCAGCAGTGATGTTGGGCTGGACACTGAAGCTTTCTTT. Translating it yields CTSSDVGLDTEAFF.

The chain has TRBV2 and TRBJ1-1; maybe TRBD1 (5 bases). Germline V lookup: CDR1 SNHLY, CDR2 FYNNEI. CDR3 length: 13 residues. V lost 7 bases, J lost 1 base, and 10 bases lay in between. CDR3: CASISGQNTEAFF. The CDR3 DNA is TGTGCCAGCATCTCAGGACAGAACACTGAAGCTTTCTTT.

This chain uses TRBV19 with TRBJ2-4, with 9 bases matching TRBD1. The CDR3 contains 14 residues. Looked up from germline, CDR1 is LNHDA and CDR2 is SQIVND (reference sequence). V dropped 5 bases and J dropped 9; count of bases not matched to a gene: 8. This CDR3 is CASSLRDREGIQYF. CDR3 DNA sequence: TGTGCCAGTAGTCTCCGGGACAGGGAGGGCATTCAGTACTTC.

Only a few counts were recorded for this clone. The chain carries TRBV10-3 and TRBJ1-1, with TRBD1 as a possible D gene (6 bases). This CDR3 is 14 amino acids long. The ends were cut back, 7 bases at V and 6 bases at J, with 18 bases in the middle. Germline values: CDR1 ENHRY, CDR2 SYGVKD. The CDR3 spells CAINSNGAGAEAFF. The CDR3 nucleotides are TGTGCCATCAATTCTAACGGAGCAGGGGCTGAAGCTTTCTTT.

This clone was found a few times. The chain couples TRBV7-8 to TRBJ2-7; 8 bases line up with TRBD1. The V segment lost 5 bases and the J segment 5 bases; nucleotides outside the gene matches: 8. CDR1 is SGHVS and CDR2 is FQNEAQ in the germline V gene. The CDR3 is 14 residues long. CDR3 DNA sequence: TGTGCCAGCAGCCAATGGACAGGGATCGACGAGCAGTACTTC. Translation gives CASSQWTGIDEQYF.

The chain is built from TRBV29-1 and TRBJ2-2; 7 positions match TRBD1. Germline CDR1 is SQVTM and CDR2 is ANQGSEA. The CDR3 loop spans 16 amino acids. The ends lost 5 bases at V and 7 bases at J; junction bases unmatched: 16. CDR3 region: CSVPRPGTVGDGELFF. CDR3 nucleotide sequence: TGCAGCGTTCCCCGACCCGGGACAGTCGGGGACGGGGAGCTGTTTTTT.

The chain couples TRBV28 to TRBJ1-1; D is unresolved. This CDR3 is 12 amino acids long. V shed 4 bases and J shed 6 bases, with 9 bases lying between them. The germline gives CDR1 MDHEN, CDR2 SYDVKM. The CDR3 coding sequence is TGTGCCAGCAGTTCACCCTACTCTGAAGCTTTCTTT. Amino acid sequence: CASSSPYSEAFF. The whole variable domain, remainder taken from reference TRBV28 and TRBJ1-1, is DVKVTQSSRYLVKRTGEKVFLECVQDMDHENMFWYRQDPGLGLRLIYFSYDVKMKEKGDIPEGYSVSREKKERFSLILESASTNQTSMYLCASSSPYSEAFFGQGTRLTVV.

This clone was seen once. The V and J genes are TRBV27 and TRBJ1-2; D not resolved. Per the germline V gene, CDR1 is MNHEY and CDR2 is SMNVEV (reference sequence). With 4 bases removed from V and 4 bases from J, the gap between germline ends came to 10 bases. This CDR3 comprises 13 residues. This chain's CDR3 is CASSSFSSYGYTF. The CDR3 nucleotides are TGTGCCAGCAGTTCTTTCTCTAGCTATGGCTACACCTTC.

The rearrangement links TRBV19 to TRBJ1-1; the D is unclear. There are 14 residues in the CDR3. CDR1 and CDR2 from the germline V gene are LNHDA and SQIVND (reference sequence). Deletions cut 0 bases from V and 0 bases from J, with 5 bases between. CDR3 sequence (DNA): TGTGCCAGTAGTATAGATGCAGTGAACACTGAAGCTTTCTTT. The encoded protein is CASSIDAVNTEAFF.

The rearrangement uses TRBV27 and TRBJ1-1; D call uncertain. Germline CDR1 is MNHEY and CDR2 is SMNVEV (reference sequence). CDR3 size: 15 residues. V lost 7 bases and J lost 5, with 20 bases in between. CDR3 nucleotides: TGTGCCAGCATCCCCCGTCACGGGAGGAGGACTGAAGCTTTCTTT. It codes for CASIPRHGRRTEAFF.

The chain joins TRBV18 to TRBJ1-2; 8 bases are shared with TRBD1. Per germline, CDR1 KGHSH and CDR2 LQKENI. V lost 3 bases to trimming and J lost 8 bases; unmatched junction nucleotides: 5. The CDR3 is 13 amino acids. CDR3 sequence: CASSPDRVKGYTF. CDR3 in DNA: TGTGCCAGCTCACCGGACAGGGTTAAAGGCTACACCTTC. Filled out from reference TRBV18 and TRBJ1-2, the complete variable domain reads NAGVMQNPRHLVRRRGQEARLRCSPMKGHSHVYWYRQLPEEGLKFMVYLQKENIIDESGMPKERFSAEFPKEGPSILRIQQVVRGDSAAYFCASSPDRVKGYTFGSGTRLTVV.

The V gene is TRBV10-3, the J gene TRBJ1-1; 8 bases align to TRBD1. V was pared by 4 bases and J by 5 bases, with 6 bases of the junction left unmatched. The germline V gene has CDR1 ENHRY and CDR2 SYGVKD. The CDR3 covers 14 residues. The CDR3 DNA reads TGTGCCATCAGTGCCCCAGGGGGCGGAACTGAAGCTTTCTTT. This codes for CAISAPGGGTEAFF.

V and J are TRBV6-8 and TRBJ2-1; 9 bases are a match to TRBD2. The CDR3 is made up of 15 amino acids. Germline CDR1 and CDR2: MNHGY and SAAAGT. The trim removed 11 bases at V and 3 bases at J, leaving 11 bases unmatched. DNA of the CDR3: TGTGCCGGCCCACGGAGGACTAGCGTCTACAATGAGCAGTTCTTC. Amino acid sequence: CAGPRRTSVYNEQFF.

This chain joins TRBV7-3 and TRBJ2-1; the match to TRBD2 covers 9 bases. The germline V gene has CDR1 SGHTA and CDR2 FQGTGA. Losses at the gene ends were 2 bases for V and 6 bases for J; bases not matched to a gene: 5. This CDR3 spans 15 amino acids. CDR3 amino acids: CASSLSLAGSNEQFF. The CDR3 coding sequence is TGTGCCAGCAGCTTATCGCTAGCGGGAAGCAATGAGCAGTTCTTC.

V and J are TRBV6-6 and TRBJ2-7; tentatively, D is TRBD1 (5 bases). Germline V lookup: CDR1 MNHNY, CDR2 SVGAGI (reference sequence). This CDR3 has 15 amino acids. The V end lost 0 bases, the J end lost 2 bases, and 11 bases lay between the germline ends. In nucleotides, the CDR3 is TGTGCCAGCAGTTACTCCGGGCAGGGTCCCTACGAGCAGTACTTC. It specifies CASSYSGQGPYEQYF.

This clone has just a few counts. This chain joins TRBV7-3 and TRBJ1-1, with D uncertain. Germline values: CDR1 SGHTA, CDR2 FQGTGA. This CDR3 is built from 13 residues. The germline V and J ends were trimmed by 1 base and 0 bases, with 3 bases remaining between them. CDR3 region: CASSLSVNTEAFF. CDR3 in DNA: TGTGCCAGCAGCTTAAGCGTGAACACTGAAGCTTTCTTT.

This clone has a single count. V usage is TRBV5-1 and J usage is TRBJ1-3; the D gene is possibly TRBD1 (6 bases). With 0 bases removed from V and 0 bases from J, the gap between germline ends came to 10 bases. Germline V gene sequence: CDR1 SGHRS, CDR2 YFSETQ. The CDR3 runs 16 residues. Here the CDR3 reads CASSLGDTNSGNTIYF. The CDR3 DNA reads as TGCGCCAGCAGCTTGGGGGACACTAACTCTGGAAACACCATATATTTT.

The chain combines TRBV9 with TRBJ2-3; TRBD2 agrees at 9 bases. The CDR3 consists of 15 residues. Germline V gene data show CDR1 as SGDLS and CDR2 as YYNGEE. Trimming cost V 2 bases and J 3 bases; bases outside gene matches: 4. CDR3 residues: CASSVGLASTDTQYF. Written as DNA, the CDR3 is TGTGCCAGCAGCGTCGGACTAGCGTCGACAGATACGCAGTATTTT.

Only a few counts were recorded for this clone. The V call is TRBV7-9, the J call TRBJ2-2; a weak D match, TRBD1 (5 bases). The CDR3 runs 16 residues. The V gene lost 5 bases and the J gene lost 2 bases, with 15 bases spanning the gap. Germline CDR1 SEHNR, CDR2 FQNEAQ (reference sequence). The CDR3 here is CASSPVGRVNTGELFF. The CDR3 DNA is TGTGCCAGCAGCCCCGTGGGCAGGGTTAACACCGGGGAGCTGTTTTTT.

The chain combines TRBV5-6 with TRBJ2-1, with a weak D call TRBD1 (5 bases). The CDR3 is 13 amino acids. The V and J ends lost 7 bases and 9 bases respectively, with 17 bases between them. Germline V lookup: CDR1 SGHDT, CDR2 YYEEEE. CDR3 sequence: CASGSRRGFEQFF. In DNA form, the CDR3 reads TGTGCCAGCGGATCCCGTAGGGGCTTTGAGCAGTTCTTC.

The chain couples TRBV5-4 to TRBJ2-7; D might be TRBD2 (7 bases). Germline loops: CDR1 SGHNT, CDR2 YYREEE (reference sequence). This CDR3 is 15 amino acids long. V dropped 4 bases and J dropped 0 bases, with 14 bases sitting between them. The CDR3 bases are TGTGCCAGCAGCGGGGGGGCGGGATCCTCCTACGAGCAGTACTTC. Protein: CASSGGAGSSYEQYF.

The sample holds one count of this clone. The rearrangement uses TRBV5-4 and TRBJ1-5; no clear D gene. Trimming pared 3 bases from V and 6 bases from J, leaving 13 bases between. Germline V CDR1 and CDR2: SGHNT, YYREEE (reference sequence). The CDR3 is 14 residues long. CDR3 nucleotide sequence: TGTGCCAGCAGCTACCGTGGGGAGGCTCAGCCCCAGCATTTT. Its protein product is CASSYRGEAQPQHF. Variable domain in full (rest from reference TRBV5-4 and TRBJ1-5): ETGVTQSPTHLIKTRGQQVTLRCSSQSGHNTVSWYQQALGQGPQFIFQYYREEENGRGNFPPRFSGLQFPNYSSELNVNALELDDSALYLCASSYRGEAQPQHFGDGTRLSIL.